Presented here are 3 T cell receptor beta chains from one specimen sequenced in a study of blood T cells in healthy people across ages. A second about 7 to 11 cycle PCR used barcoded and J-beta primers. TCRdb redid the calling of the 5' RACE reads with MiXCR, one entry per CDR3 protein. The sample shows around 780,000 distinct CDR3 sequences, under 30% of them seen only once. These data were also filed under a second study, of T cells of mothers and their children.

Source material: blood. The receptors stem from a boy between 5 and 17 years old in good health.

The sample holds a few counts of this clonotype. The V call is TRBV7-9, the J call TRBJ2-5; D may be TRBD1 (5 bases). Germline V lookup: CDR1 SEHNR, CDR2 FQNEAQ (reference sequence). This CDR3 spans 15 amino acids. The germline V and J ends were trimmed by 2 bases and 5 bases, with 15 bases remaining between them. The CDR3 here is CASSLRGAGNETQYF. For the CDR3, the DNA is TGTGCCAGCAGCTTAAGAGGAGCAGGGAATGAGACCCAGTACTTC.

This clonotype was counted a few times. This chain joins TRBV12-3 or TRBV12-4 and TRBJ1-6, with TRBD1 as a possible D gene (6 bases). Trimming took off 9 bases at V and 8 bases at J, with 17 bases between the two ends. This CDR3 comprises 14 residues. The CDR3 sequence is CASTPQGMDSPLHF. The CDR3, as DNA: TGTGCCAGTACACCCCAGGGGATGGATTCACCCCTCCACTTT.

The gene calls are TRBV7-2 and TRBJ2-5; no reliable D call. V lost 5 bases and J 0 bases, leaving 7 bases between the germline ends. CDR1 is SGHTA and CDR2 is FQGNSA in the germline V gene. The CDR3 consists of 13 residues. The CDR3 loop is CASSSRHQETQYF. CDR3 bases: TGTGCCAGCAGCAGTAGACACCAAGAGACCCAGTACTTC.